This is a list of T cell receptor beta chains from one sample in a study of blood T cell repertoires in COVID-19. Method: immunoSEQ multiplex PCR; TCRdb's copy keeps in-frame clones and lacks some. This repertoire shows 260,000 or so clones, 70% to 90% found once; its top ten account for around a sixth. Sequenced: PBMCs or T cells enriched from blood (not recorded which). The source is a man aged 18 to 29 who had recovered from COVID-19. The CDR3 runs from the conserved cysteine through the conserved F or W. A D gene is named only where the DNA matches it firmly. Part of the rows lack a size; the others show once, few, many or a class for expanded clones.

>TRBV29-1|TRBJ2-1|.|TRBD1
CSVSITTGADEQFF
TGCAGCGTTTCCATTACTACAGGGGCGGATGAGCAGTTCTTC
>TRBV5-1|TRBJ1-4|.|.
CASSPAGEKLFF
TGCGCCAGCAGCCCCGCGGGGGAAAAACTGTTTTTT
>TRBV7-9|TRBJ2-5|.|TRBD2
CASSLPTSGRRQETQYF
TGTGCCAGCAGCTTACCAACTAGCGGGAGGCGTCAAGAGACCCAGTACTTC
>TRBV4-1|TRBJ2-1|.|TRBD1
CASSQSRGTGDNEQFF
TGCGCCAGCAGCCAATCTAGAGGGACAGGAGACAATGAGCAGTTCTTC
>TRBV5-1|TRBJ2-7|.|TRBD2
CASSPTLGAGVEQYF
TGCGCCAGCAGCCCTACGCTTGGGGCGGGAGTCGAGCAGTACTTC
>TRBV5-6|TRBJ2-2|.|.
CASSLAGESTGELFF
TGTGCCAGCAGCTTGGCGGGGGAATCCACCGGGGAGCTGTTTTTT
>TRBV4-1|TRBJ1-3|.|.
CASSQEPSYSGNTIYF
TGCGCCAGCAGCCAAGAACCATCCTACTCTGGAAACACCATATATTTT
>TRBV19|TRBJ2-1|.|TRBD2
CASSIFGGGNNEQFF
TGTGCCAGTAGTATTTTCGGGGGGGGAAACAATGAGCAGTTCTTC
>TRBV18|TRBJ2-5|.|TRBD2
CASSPGLAQETQYF
TGTGCCAGCTCACCTGGACTAGCACAAGAGACCCAGTACTTC
>TRBV10-1|TRBJ2-7|.|TRBD1
CASGAGTGIYEQYF
TGCGCCAGCGGGGCCGGGACAGGGATTTACGAGCAGTACTTC
>TRBV29-1|TRBJ2-5|.|.
CSELTANQETQYF
TGCAGCGAACTGACAGCGAACCAAGAGACCCAGTACTTC
>TRBV25-1|TRBJ2-2|.|.
CASNLPGMRCTGELFF
TGTGCCAGCAATCTCCCAGGGATGAGGTGCACCGGGGAGCTGTTTTTT
>TRBV7-2|TRBJ2-7|.|TRBD2
CASSATSGRRNEQYF
TGTGCCAGCAGCGCGACTAGCGGGAGGCGCAACGAGCAGTACTTC
>TRBV4-1|TRBJ2-2|.|.
CASSQEWGRSSGELFF
TGCGCCAGCAGCCAAGAATGGGGCCGGAGCTCCGGGGAGCTGTTTTTT
>TRBV27|TRBJ2-4|once|TRBD2
CASSFSGSRSIQYF
TGTGCCAGCAGTTTTAGCGGGAGTAGGAGCATTCAGTACTTC
>TRBV5-1|TRBJ2-3|.|TRBD1
CASSLVEGAGSQYF
TGCGCCAGCAGCTTGGTTGAGGGGGCCGGATCGCAGTATTTT
>TRBV3-1/TRBV3-2|TRBJ2-1|.|.
CASSQLHGSYNEQFF
TGTGCCAGCAGCCAACTGCACGGCTCCTACAATGAGCAGTTCTTC
>TRBV5-1|TRBJ1-2|.|.
CASSLEPQINYGYTF
TGCGCCAGCAGCTTGGAGCCACAGATTAACTATGGCTACACCTTC
>TRBV30|TRBJ2-1|.|.
CAWSNYNEQFF
TGTGCCTGGAGCAACTACAATGAGCAGTTCTTC
>TRBV2|TRBJ1-5|.|.
CASSAGVQPQHF
TGTGCCAGCAGCGCAGGGGTTCAGCCCCAGCATTTT
>TRBV12-3/TRBV12-4|TRBJ2-7|.|TRBD2
CASSSGRVGEQYF
TGTGCCAGCAGTAGCGGGAGGGTGGGCGAGCAGTACTTC
>TRBV14|TRBJ2-5|.|TRBD2
CASSPGTIGGTQYF
TGTGCCAGCAGCCCCGGGACTATCGGTGGGACCCAGTACTTC
>TRBV5-1|TRBJ2-5|.|TRBD2
CASSPRRIAGEETQYF
TGCGCCAGCAGCCCCCGTAGGATAGCGGGGGAGGAGACCCAGTACTTC
>TRBV3-1/TRBV3-2|TRBJ1-2|.|.
CASSQSGDGYTF
TGTGCCAGCAGCCAATCAGGGGACGGCTACACCTTC
>TRBV10-3|TRBJ1-5|.|TRBD1
CATRDRQNQPQHF
TGTGCCACGAGGGACAGGCAGAATCAGCCCCAGCATTTT
>TRBV11-1|TRBJ1-2|.|TRBD1
CASSWTGSDGYTF
TGTGCCAGCAGCTGGACAGGGAGCGATGGCTACACCTTC
>TRBV5-1|TRBJ2-7|.|TRBD2
CASSLVGRTRGVEQYF
TGCGCCAGCAGCTTGGTCGGTAGGACTAGGGGTGTCGAGCAGTACTTC
>TRBV2|TRBJ1-2|.|.
CASRPSQGQGYTF
TGTGCCAGCAGGCCCTCACAGGGTCAAGGCTACACCTTC
>TRBV4-2|TRBJ2-1|.|TRBD2
CASSQGPRLAGGVYEQFF
TGTGCCAGCAGCCAAGGGCCAAGACTAGCGGGGGGAGTATATGAGCAGTTCTTC
>TRBV27|TRBJ1-1|once|.
CASSTSSYRDGTEAFF
TGTGCCAGCAGTACCTCTTCTTACAGGGATGGGACTGAAGCTTTCTTT
>TRBV28|TRBJ1-6|.|.
CASSLSVVLKNSPLHF
TGTGCCAGCAGTTTAAGTGTGGTACTAAAAAATTCACCCCTCCACTTT
>TRBV5-4|TRBJ2-6|.|.
CASSLVGISGANVLTF
TGTGCCAGCAGCTTGGTTGGCATATCTGGGGCCAACGTCCTGACTTTC
>TRBV28|TRBJ2-7|.|TRBD1
CASSLTGFGEQYF
TGTGCCAGCAGTTTGACAGGGTTCGGCGAGCAGTACTTC
>TRBV7-2|TRBJ2-3|.|.
CASSREESTDTQYF
TGTGCCAGCAGCCGCGAGGAAAGCACAGATACGCAGTATTTT
>TRBV7-9|TRBJ1-2|.|TRBD1
CASSLVPDRGGYGYTF
TGTGCCAGCAGCTTAGTACCGGACAGGGGCGGCTATGGCTACACCTTC
>TRBV6-5|TRBJ2-7|.|TRBD2
CASTLRASGGNEQYF
TGTGCCAGCACTCTCCGGGCTAGCGGGGGTAACGAGCAGTACTTC
>TRBV14|TRBJ2-3|.|TRBD2
CASSQGAGGFTDTQYF
TGTGCCAGCAGCCAAGGAGCGGGAGGCTTCACAGATACGCAGTATTTT
>TRBV27|TRBJ2-7|.|.
CASGYTGNYEQYF
TGTGCCAGCGGCTACACAGGGAACTACGAGCAGTACTTC
>TRBV27|TRBJ2-5|.|TRBD1
CASSLTGQGETQYF
TGTGCCAGCAGTCTCACGGGACAGGGAGAGACCCAGTACTTC
>TRBV6-1|TRBJ1-6|.|.
CASSETSDGGSSPLHF
TGTGCCAGCAGTGAAACCTCGGACGGGGGAAGTTCACCCCTCCACTTT
>TRBV7-8|TRBJ2-1|.|TRBD2
CASSSGPTSGSFYEQFF
TGTGCCAGCAGCTCAGGCCCGACTAGCGGGAGTTTCTATGAGCAGTTCTTC
>TRBV10-1|TRBJ2-1|.|TRBD2
CASSETSGKYNEQFF
TGCGCCAGCAGTGAAACTAGCGGGAAATACAATGAGCAGTTCTTC
>TRBV6-5|TRBJ1-6|.|.
CASSTQGSTSPLHF
TGTGCCAGCAGTACCCAGGGGTCAACATCACCCCTCCACTTT
>TRBV19|TRBJ2-1|.|.
CASSIIGSENDYSYNEQFF
TGTGCCAGTAGTATAATCGGTAGCGAGAACGACTACTCCTACAATGAGCAGTTCTTC
>TRBV27|TRBJ2-5|.|.
CASSLWGRETQYF
TGTGCCAGCAGTTTATGGGGGCGAGAGACCCAGTACTTC
>TRBV5-6|TRBJ2-3|.|TRBD2
CASSFPSGGETDTQYF
TGTGCCAGCAGCTTTCCTAGCGGGGGTGAAACAGATACGCAGTATTTT
>TRBV13|TRBJ1-6|.|.
CASSLGGGSYNSPLHF
TGTGCCAGCAGCTTAGGGGGGGGCTCCTATAATTCACCCCTCCACTTT
>TRBV6-6|TRBJ1-2|.|TRBD1
CASSRQGAFNGYTF
TGTGCCAGCAGCCGACAGGGGGCTTTTAATGGCTACACCTTC
>TRBV4-1|TRBJ2-3|.|TRBD1
CASSRDRYTDTQYF
TGCGCCAGCAGCCGGGACAGGTACACAGATACGCAGTATTTT
>TRBV5-8|TRBJ1-2|.|TRBD1
CASSLRGQETNYGYTF
TGTGCCAGCAGCTTACGCGGACAGGAGACTAACTATGGCTACACCTTC
>TRBV6-1|TRBJ1-4|many|TRBD1
CASSEGQGFEKLFF
TGTGCCAGCAGTGAGGGACAGGGTTTTGAAAAACTGTTTTTT
>TRBV5-1|TRBJ2-1|.|.
CASSLEVASNGLFF
TGCGCCAGCAGCTTGGAGGTGGCCTCGAACGGGTTGTTCTTC